This section outlines one T cell receptor beta chain sequence together with its context. The data belong to a study of long-term antiretroviral therapy in people with HIV. The assay used was immunoSEQ (version v3.0), run at survey level. Clones were read by immunoSEQ multiplex PCR, and TCRdb kept only the in-frame ones, dropping some. The sample shows 24,000 or so clones, more than 85% of them seen only once. The TCR was taken from a woman aged 25 to 39 with HIV. The sample here was unsorted PBMCs, taken 1.9 years after starting antiretroviral therapy.

CDR3 sequence: CASSIVEGTALGYTF. Here the CDR3 DNA reads TGTGCCAGTAGTATAGTGGAGGGAACCGCCCTTGGCTACACCTTC. The V call is TRBV19, the J call TRBJ1-2; D is uncertain. V dropped 1 base and J dropped 7 bases, with 16 bases sitting between them. Germline V gene sequence: CDR1 LNHDA, CDR2 SQIVND (reference sequence). The CDR3 is 15 amino acids.